What follows are 10 T cell receptor beta chains derived from one specimen sequenced in a study of OX40 agonist ivuxolimab in advanced cancers. Only in-frame clones appear in the TCRdb table, and some are missing; sequencing was by immunoSEQ multiplex PCR. Of under 50,000 clones listed, approximately 84% were seen once; the top ten hold 4% to 6%. The source material was CD4+ or CD8+ T cells sorted from blood, sampled in a trial of the OX40 agonist ivuxolimab. Source of these receptors: an adult with an advanced solid tumor such as melanoma, head and neck, liver or kidney cancer.

The CDR3 coding sequence is TGCAGCGTAGAACCGGGACAGGCCGCTTTTGGAGCTTTCTTT. This codes for CSVEPGQAAFGAFF. The rearrangement uses TRBV29-1 and TRBJ1-1; 8 nucleotides line up with TRBD1. The CDR3 spans 14 residues. J was trimmed by 10 bases and V by 6 bases; bases with no gene match: 16. The germline gives CDR1 SQVTM, CDR2 ANQGSEA.

The chain joins TRBV6-5 to TRBJ1-1, with 7 bases aligning to TRBD1. Germline-derived CDR1 and CDR2 are MNHEY and SVGAGI. V lost 4 bases to trimming and J lost 4 bases; unmatched junction nucleotides: 3. This CDR3 is 13 amino acids long. The CDR3 DNA reads as TGTGCCAGCAGTTCACAGGGGACCACTGAAGCTTTCTTT. The encoded protein is CASSSQGTTEAFF.

V gene TRBV6-1 combines with J gene TRBJ2-1, with D perhaps assigned TRBD1 or TRBD2 (5 bases each). CDR3 length: 14 amino acids. Deletions cut 7 bases from V and 5 bases from J, with 15 bases between. CDR1 and CDR2 from the germline V gene are MNHNS and SASEGT. The chain's CDR3 is CASTGKRSHNEQFF. CDR3 sequence (DNA): TGTGCCAGCACAGGGAAGCGGAGCCACAATGAGCAGTTCTTC.

The J gene is TRBJ2-7, the V gene TRBV5-1; 15 nucleotides match TRBD2. The CDR3 has 17 amino acids. V lost 4 bases, J lost 3 bases, and 8 bases stayed unmatched. From germline, CDR1 is SGHRS and CDR2 YFSETQ. The CDR3 loop is CASSLGLAGGPGYEQYF. CDR3 coding DNA: TGCGCCAGCAGCCTCGGACTAGCGGGAGGGCCTGGCTACGAGCAGTACTTC.

This chain connects TRBV4-1 to TRBJ1-1; 8 nucleotides align to TRBD1. Germline lookup yields CDR1 MGHRA and CDR2 YSYEKL. The CDR3 sequence is 15 residues long. The junction had 5 bases not matched to a gene; V was cut back by 3 bases and J by 2 bases. The DNA of the CDR3 is TGCGCCAGCAGCCACCATGGACAGGGCAACACTGAAGCTTTCTTT. As protein: CASSHHGQGNTEAFF.

This chain uses TRBV9 with TRBJ2-3, with 9 bases lining up with TRBD2. Germline-derived CDR1 and CDR2 are SGDLS and YYNGEE. The CDR3 extends over 16 amino acids. V lost 2 bases to trimming and J lost 5 bases; unmatched junction nucleotides: 9. The CDR3 region has the DNA TGTGCCAGCAGCGTTAGGGTTAGCGGGAGTAGAGATACGCAGTATTTT. Translating it yields CASSVRVSGSRDTQYF.

The chain couples TRBV10-1 to TRBJ2-7; the D gene is possibly TRBD1 (5 bases). CDR3 length: 16 amino acids. Trimming stripped 5 bases from V and 2 bases from J, with 19 bases between. Germline V gene lookup returns CDR1 WNHNN and CDR2 SYGVQD (reference sequence). CDR3 in amino acids: CASSPRVDREPYEQYF. In DNA form, the CDR3 reads TGCGCCAGCAGTCCAAGGGTAGACAGAGAACCCTACGAGCAGTACTTC.

This chain links TRBV11-2 with TRBJ1-2; 9 bases match TRBD1. CDR1 and CDR2 from the germline V gene are SGHAT and FQNNGV. CDR3 length: 14 residues. V was pared by 5 bases and J by 2 bases, with 3 bases of the junction left unmatched. The CDR3 sequence is CASSRDRANYGYTF. The CDR3 DNA reads as TGTGCCAGCAGCCGGGACAGGGCAAACTATGGCTACACCTTC.

The gene calls are TRBV18 and TRBJ1-6; TRBD1 agrees at 9 bases. The germline gives CDR1 KGHSH, CDR2 LQKENI. This CDR3 is 16 amino acids long. The ends lost 3 bases at V and 6 bases at J; junction bases unmatched: 6. CDR3 DNA sequence: TGTGCCAGCTCACCGGAGGGACAGGGAGTTAATTCACCCCTCCACTTT. Translating it yields CASSPEGQGVNSPLHF.

V usage is TRBV7-8 and J usage is TRBJ2-7, with 10 bases aligning to TRBD1. This CDR3 comprises 15 residues. The V and J ends lost 2 bases and 2 bases, in that order; junction bases with no gene match: 3. The germline V gene has CDR1 SGHVS and CDR2 FQNEAQ. The CDR3 here is CASSLRDRGPYEQYF. The CDR3 nucleotides are TGTGCCAGCAGCTTAAGGGACAGGGGACCCTACGAGCAGTACTTC.